The rows below give T cell receptor beta chains drawn from one sample of a study of beta chain features in type 1 diabetes. Only in-frame clones appear in the TCRdb table, and some are missing; sequencing was by immunoSEQ multiplex PCR. The repertoire has hundreds of thousands of clones, 9.5% to 12% of them found once; the top ten carry more than 0.015%. The sequencing input was naive CD4+ T cells from blood. The receptors were sampled from a woman aged 25 to 39 in good health. CDR3s include the opening cysteine and the closing phenylalanine or tryptophan. A D gene is named only where the DNA matches it firmly. Expanded clones get a size class; other rows say once, few or many, or leave the size out.

TRBD2	TRBV4-3	TRBJ2-4	NA	CASSQDGAGVLAKNIQYF	TGCGCCAGCAGCCAAGATGGAGCGGGAGTCTTAGCCAAAAACATTCAGTACTTC
TRBD1	TRBV11-1	TRBJ1-2	NA	CASRKRQGDSEGYTF	TGTGCCAGCAGGAAACGACAGGGGGATTCGGAAGGCTACACCTTC
TRBD2	TRBV29-1	TRBJ2-7	NA	CSVDLAGDYEQYF	TGCAGCGTTGACCTAGCGGGAGACTACGAGCAGTACTTC
NA	TRBV27	TRBJ1-1	NA	CASSLHGRDTEAFF	TGTGCCAGCAGTTTACACGGGCGGGACACTGAAGCTTTCTTT
NA	TRBV7-2	TRBJ2-1	NA	CASSFAGASYNEQFF	TGTGCCAGCAGCTTCGCGGGGGCATCCTACAATGAGCAGTTCTTC
NA	TRBV6-5	TRBJ2-3	few	CASSYTYTDTQYF	TGTGCCAGCAGTTACACCTACACAGATACGCAGTATTTT
TRBD1	TRBV6-5	TRBJ1-2	NA	CASSQDRDGYGYTF	TGTGCCAGCAGCCAGGACAGGGATGGCTATGGCTACACCTTC
NA	TRBV7-8	TRBJ1-2	few	CASRQRGTDYGYTF	TGTGCCAGCAGACAAAGGGGGACGGACTATGGCTACACCTTC
TRBD2	TRBV5-6	TRBJ2-7	NA	CASSLEGTSGWSYEQYF	TGTGCCAGCAGCTTGGAGGGGACTAGCGGGTGGTCCTACGAGCAGTACTTC
NA	TRBV14	TRBJ2-1	few	CASSQDAGTYNEQFF	TGTGCCAGCAGCCAAGATGCAGGTACCTACAATGAGCAGTTCTTC
TRBD1	TRBV16	TRBJ2-7	NA	CASSPQGEPEQYF	TGTGCCAGCAGCCCCCAGGGGGAACCCGAGCAGTACTTC
TRBD2	TRBV7-2	TRBJ2-7	few	CASSLAAGGVEQYF	TGTGCCAGCAGCTTAGCTGCGGGAGGGGTCGAGCAGTACTTC
TRBD1	TRBV25-1	TRBJ1-1	few	CASSTTGDTEAFF	TGTGCCAGCAGTACCACAGGGGACACTGAAGCTTTCTTT
NA	TRBV7-3	TRBJ1-2	few	CASSLLVGGNYGYTF	TGTGCCAGCAGCTTATTAGTGGGGGGTAACTATGGCTACACCTTC
NA	TRBV18	TRBJ1-4	NA	CASSPPSYEKLFF	TGTGCCAGCTCACCACCGAGTTATGAAAAACTGTTTTTT
NA	TRBV7-6	TRBJ2-7	few	CASSLGLFDEQYF	TGTGCCAGCAGCTTAGGTCTCTTCGACGAGCAGTACTTC
TRBD1	TRBV18	TRBJ1-2	NA	CASSLIGQGAIGAYGYTF	TGTGCCAGCTCACTCATTGGACAGGGGGCAATCGGGGCCTATGGCTACACCTTC
TRBD1	TRBV29-1	TRBJ2-3	NA	CSIRGDRGTDTQYF	TGCAGTATACGAGGGGACAGGGGCACAGATACGCAGTATTTT
NA	TRBV7-2	TRBJ2-5	few	CASSFGQLKRTQYF	TGTGCCAGCAGCTTTGGACAACTAAAGAGAACCCAGTACTTC
NA	TRBV27	TRBJ1-2	few	CASSLGAGDGYTF	TGTGCCAGCAGTTTAGGGGCAGGGGATGGCTACACCTTC
TRBD1	TRBV9	TRBJ2-7	few	CASSVAPGQGTYEQYF	TGTGCCAGCAGCGTAGCCCCGGGACAGGGGACCTACGAGCAGTACTTC
TRBD1	TRBV30	TRBJ1-2	NA	CAWRAGTGGNYGYTF	TGTGCCTGGAGAGCGGGGACAGGGGGAAACTATGGCTACACCTTC
NA	TRBV28	TRBJ2-2	NA	CASRERSTGELFF	TGTGCCAGCAGGGAGCGGTCCACCGGGGAGCTGTTTTTT
NA	TRBV30	TRBJ1-5	few	CAWSGTYSNQPQHF	TGTGCCTGGAGTGGGACATATAGCAATCAGCCCCAGCATTTT
TRBD1	TRBV18	TRBJ2-1	NA	CASSRGQDGGEQFF	TGTGCCAGCTCACGCGGACAGGATGGGGGTGAGCAGTTCTTC
TRBD2	TRBV4-3	TRBJ2-1	NA	CASSQDLAGGGSYNEQFF	TGCGCCAGCAGCCAAGATTTGGCGGGAGGGGGCTCCTACAATGAGCAGTTCTTC
TRBD2	TRBV30	TRBJ2-2	few	CAWKAGTSGTANTGELFF	TGTGCCTGGAAGGCCGGGACTAGCGGAACCGCGAACACCGGGGAGCTGTTTTTT
NA	TRBV30	TRBJ1-5	NA	CAWRSLHDISQPQHF	TGTGCCTGGAGGAGCCTGCACGACATTTCGCAGCCCCAGCATTTT
TRBD1	TRBV23-1	TRBJ2-6	many	CASSQSSQGAYGANVLTF	TGCGCCAGCAGTCAATCGAGTCAGGGGGCTTATGGGGCCAACGTCCTGACTTTC
TRBD1	TRBV7-2	TRBJ1-1	NA	CASSLDRGNTEAFF	TGTGCCAGCAGCTTAGACAGGGGAAACACTGAAGCTTTCTTT
NA	TRBV2	TRBJ2-7	few	CASRRRMGDSHEQYF	TGTGCCAGCAGAAGGAGAATGGGAGACTCCCACGAGCAGTACTTC
TRBD2	TRBV27	TRBJ2-7	few	CASSSRTSGAYEQYF	TGTGCCAGCAGTTCTAGGACTAGCGGTGCCTACGAGCAGTACTTC
TRBD2	TRBV5-4	TRBJ2-7	NA	CASSKTISGSYEQYF	TGTGCCAGCAGTAAAACGATTAGCGGGAGTTACGAGCAGTACTTC
NA	TRBV7-2	TRBJ1-2	NA	CASSRLRGYTF	TGTGCCAGCAGCCGCCTCAGAGGCTACACCTTC
NA	TRBV5-1	TRBJ1-1	NA	CASSTGGAGNTEAFF	TGCGCCAGCAGCACGGGTGGGGCTGGGAACACTGAAGCTTTCTTT
NA	TRBV28	TRBJ1-1	few	CASSKQGHNTEAFF	TGTGCCAGCAGTAAACAGGGACACAACACTGAAGCTTTCTTT
NA	TRBV7-9	TRBJ1-5	few	CASSLEAGGQPQHF	TGTGCCAGCAGCTTAGAGGCAGGCGGGCAGCCCCAGCATTTT
TRBD2	TRBV9	TRBJ2-1	few	CASSVEPSGRLGYNEQFF	TGTGCCAGCAGCGTAGAGCCTAGCGGGAGGTTGGGCTACAATGAGCAGTTCTTC
NA	TRBV20-1	TRBJ2-1	NA	CSARPSGEQFF	TGCAGTGCCCGCCCGTCCGGGGAGCAGTTCTTC
NA	TRBV10-3	TRBJ2-3	few	CAISESQSTDTQYF	TGTGCCATCAGTGAGTCACAGAGCACAGATACGCAGTATTTT
TRBD2	TRBV11-2	TRBJ2-3	few	CASSLDWREGRGDTQYF	TGTGCCAGCAGCTTAGATTGGCGGGAGGGCCGTGGTGATACGCAGTATTTT
TRBD1	TRBV6-5	TRBJ1-2	few	CASSYSVQGVYGYTF	TGTGCCAGCAGTTACTCGGTGCAGGGGGTCTATGGCTACACCTTC
TRBD1	TRBV28	TRBJ1-1	NA	CASSLRTGSGVEAFF	TGTGCCAGCAGTCTTAGGACAGGGAGCGGGGTGGAAGCTTTCTTT
TRBD1	TRBV10-3	TRBJ2-3	NA	CAISEGTGVTDTQYF	TGTGCCATCAGTGAGGGGACAGGGGTCACAGATACGCAGTATTTT
NA	TRBV2	TRBJ1-5	few	CASSEAFLEPQHF	TGTGCCAGCAGTGAAGCCTTCCTAGAGCCCCAGCATTTT
NA	TRBV19	TRBJ1-5	few	CASSGNRQPQHF	TGTGCCAGCTCGGGAAATCGCCAGCCCCAGCATTTT
NA	TRBV11-3	TRBJ2-1	few	CASSLEPGVGEQFF	TGTGCCAGCAGCTTAGAACCGGGAGTAGGGGAGCAGTTCTTC
TRBD1	TRBV19	TRBJ2-4	few	CASSIGDRGLAKNIQYF	TGTGCCAGTAGTATCGGGGACAGGGGGCTAGCCAAAAACATTCAGTACTTC
TRBD1	TRBV2	TRBJ2-5	few	CASSRSLGQGWETQYF	TGTGCCAGCAGTCGCTCGCTGGGACAGGGGTGGGAGACCCAGTACTTC
NA	TRBV19	TRBJ1-2	few	CASSQANYGYTF	TGTGCCAGTAGTCAGGCTAACTATGGCTACACCTTC
TRBD1	TRBV7-2	TRBJ2-3	NA	CASSLGAGGTGADTQYF	TGTGCCAGCAGCTTAGGGGCAGGGGGAACAGGGGCAGATACGCAGTATTTT
NA	TRBV7-9	TRBJ1-5	few	CASSSKYEQGKGQPQHF	TGTGCCAGCAGCTCCAAATACGAACAGGGCAAGGGACAGCCCCAGCATTTT
TRBD2	TRBV28	TRBJ2-5	NA	CASSSPQGGETQYF	TGTGCCAGCAGTTCCCCTCAGGGAGGGGAGACCCAGTACTTC